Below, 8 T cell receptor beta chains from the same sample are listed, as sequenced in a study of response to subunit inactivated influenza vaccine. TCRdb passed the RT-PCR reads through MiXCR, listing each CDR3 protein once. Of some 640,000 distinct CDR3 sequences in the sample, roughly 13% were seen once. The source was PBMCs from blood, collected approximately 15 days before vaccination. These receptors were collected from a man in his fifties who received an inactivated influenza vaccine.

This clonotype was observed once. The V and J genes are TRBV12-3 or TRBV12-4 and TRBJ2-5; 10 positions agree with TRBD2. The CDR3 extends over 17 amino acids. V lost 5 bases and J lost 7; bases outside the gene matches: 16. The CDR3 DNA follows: TGTGCCAGCAGTCCCAGCGGGGGGGCCTTGGTTTTGGGGACCCAGTACTTC. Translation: CASSPSGGALVLGTQYF.

In nucleotides, the CDR3 is TGTGCCAGCAGTTTCGGAGGGACCCAGTACTTC. This translates into CASSFGGTQYF. The gene calls are TRBV12-3 or TRBV12-4 and TRBJ2-5, with a weak D call TRBD2 (5 bases). Deletions cut 3 bases from V and 7 bases from J, with 6 bases between. This CDR3 region has 11 residues.

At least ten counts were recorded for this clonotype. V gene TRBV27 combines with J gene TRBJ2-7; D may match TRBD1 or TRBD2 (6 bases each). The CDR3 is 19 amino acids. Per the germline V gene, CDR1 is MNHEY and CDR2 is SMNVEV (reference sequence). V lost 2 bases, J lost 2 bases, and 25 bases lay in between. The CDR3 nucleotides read TGTGCCAGCAGTTTAGTATGGGTCCGGGGGCAGACGAACCCCTACGAGCAGTACTTC. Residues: CASSLVWVRGQTNPYEQYF.

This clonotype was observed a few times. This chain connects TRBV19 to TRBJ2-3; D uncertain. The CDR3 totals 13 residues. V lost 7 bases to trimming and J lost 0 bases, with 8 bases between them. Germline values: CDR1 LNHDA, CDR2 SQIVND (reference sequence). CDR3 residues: CASISSSTDTQYF. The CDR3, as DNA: TGTGCCAGTATCTCATCTAGCACAGATACGCAGTATTTT.

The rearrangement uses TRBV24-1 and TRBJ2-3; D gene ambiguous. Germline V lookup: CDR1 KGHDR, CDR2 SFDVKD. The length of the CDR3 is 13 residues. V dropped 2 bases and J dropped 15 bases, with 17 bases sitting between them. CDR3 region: CATSDSVARLHYF. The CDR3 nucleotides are TGTGCCACCAGTGATTCGGTCGCTAGACTCCACTATTTT.

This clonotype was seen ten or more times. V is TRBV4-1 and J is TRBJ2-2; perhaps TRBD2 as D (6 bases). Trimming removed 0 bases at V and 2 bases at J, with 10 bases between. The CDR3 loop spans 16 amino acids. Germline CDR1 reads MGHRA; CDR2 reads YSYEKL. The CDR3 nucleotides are TGCGCCAGCAGCCAAGAGGACTACCCCAACACCGGGGAGCTGTTTTTT. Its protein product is CASSQEDYPNTGELFF.

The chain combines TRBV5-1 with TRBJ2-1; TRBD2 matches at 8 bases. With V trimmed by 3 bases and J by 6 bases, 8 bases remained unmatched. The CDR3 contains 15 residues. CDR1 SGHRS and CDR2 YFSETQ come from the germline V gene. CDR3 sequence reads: CASSSRVAGTNEQFF. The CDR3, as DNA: TGCGCCAGCAGCTCTCGGGTAGCGGGAACCAATGAGCAGTTCTTC. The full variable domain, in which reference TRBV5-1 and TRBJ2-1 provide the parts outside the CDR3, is KAGVTQTPRYLIKTRGQQVTLSCSPISGHRSVSWYQQTPGQGLQFLFEYFSETQRNKGNFPGRFSGRQFSNSRSEMNVSTLELGDSALYLCASSSRVAGTNEQFFGPGTRLTVL.

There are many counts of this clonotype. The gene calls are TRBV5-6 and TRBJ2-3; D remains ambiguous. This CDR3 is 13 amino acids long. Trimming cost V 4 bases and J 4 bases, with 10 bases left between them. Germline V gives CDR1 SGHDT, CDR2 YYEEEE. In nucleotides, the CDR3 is TGTGCCAGCAGCCTTGGTGTCGCAGATACGCAGTATTTT. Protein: CASSLGVADTQYF.